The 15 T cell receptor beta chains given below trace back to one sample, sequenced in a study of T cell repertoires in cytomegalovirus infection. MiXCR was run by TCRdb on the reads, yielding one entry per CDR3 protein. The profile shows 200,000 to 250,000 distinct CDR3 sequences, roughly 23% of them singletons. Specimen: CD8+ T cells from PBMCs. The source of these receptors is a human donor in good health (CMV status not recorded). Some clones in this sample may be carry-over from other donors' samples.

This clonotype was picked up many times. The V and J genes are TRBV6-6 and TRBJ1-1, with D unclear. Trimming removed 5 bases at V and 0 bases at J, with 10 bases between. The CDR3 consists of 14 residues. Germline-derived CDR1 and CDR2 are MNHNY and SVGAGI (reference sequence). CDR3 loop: CASSPFAMNTEAFF. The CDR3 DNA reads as TGTGCCAGCAGTCCTTTTGCCATGAACACTGAAGCTTTCTTT.

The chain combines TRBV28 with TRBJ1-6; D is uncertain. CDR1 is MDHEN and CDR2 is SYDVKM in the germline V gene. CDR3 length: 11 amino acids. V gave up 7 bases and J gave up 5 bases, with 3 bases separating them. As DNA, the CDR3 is TGTGCCAGCACGGATAATTCACCCCTCCACTTT. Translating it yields CASTDNSPLHF. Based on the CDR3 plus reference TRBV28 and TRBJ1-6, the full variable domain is DVKVTQSSRYLVKRTGEKVFLECVQDMDHENMFWYRQDPGLGLRLIYFSYDVKMKEKGDIPEGYSVSREKKERFSLILESASTNQTSMYLCASTDNSPLHFGNGTRLTVT.

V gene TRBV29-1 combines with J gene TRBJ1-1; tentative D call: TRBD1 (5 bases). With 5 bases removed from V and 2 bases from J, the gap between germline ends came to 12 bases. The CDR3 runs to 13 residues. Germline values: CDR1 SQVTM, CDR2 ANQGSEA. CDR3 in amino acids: CSVFGHTNTEAFF. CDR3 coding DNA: TGCAGCGTTTTCGGACACACTAACACTGAAGCTTTCTTT.

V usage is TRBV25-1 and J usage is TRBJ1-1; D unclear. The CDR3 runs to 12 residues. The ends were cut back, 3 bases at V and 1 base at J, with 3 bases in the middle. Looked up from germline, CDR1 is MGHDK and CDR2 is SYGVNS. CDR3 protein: CASSDKNTEAFF. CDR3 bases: TGTGCCAGCAGTGATAAGAACACTGAAGCTTTCTTT. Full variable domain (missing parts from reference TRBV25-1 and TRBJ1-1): EADIYQTPRYLVIGTGKKITLECSQTMGHDKMYWYQQDPGMELHLIHYSYGVNSTEKGDLSSESTVSRIRTEHFPLTLESARPSHTSQYLCASSDKNTEAFFGQGTRLTVV.

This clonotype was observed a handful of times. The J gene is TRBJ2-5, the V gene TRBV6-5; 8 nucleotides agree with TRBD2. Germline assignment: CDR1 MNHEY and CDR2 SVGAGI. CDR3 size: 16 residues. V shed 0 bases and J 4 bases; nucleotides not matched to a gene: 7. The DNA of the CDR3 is TGTGCCAGCAGTTACTCATCAGCGGGGGCCGGAGAGACCCAGTACTTC. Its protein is CASSYSSAGAGETQYF.

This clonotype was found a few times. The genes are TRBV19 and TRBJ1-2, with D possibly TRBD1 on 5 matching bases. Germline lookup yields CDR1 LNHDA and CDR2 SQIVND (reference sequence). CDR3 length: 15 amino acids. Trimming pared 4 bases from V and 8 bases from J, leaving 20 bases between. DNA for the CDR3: TGTGCCAGTAGTACGGGAACCCCGGACATGTTCGGCTACACCTTC. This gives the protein CASSTGTPDMFGYTF.

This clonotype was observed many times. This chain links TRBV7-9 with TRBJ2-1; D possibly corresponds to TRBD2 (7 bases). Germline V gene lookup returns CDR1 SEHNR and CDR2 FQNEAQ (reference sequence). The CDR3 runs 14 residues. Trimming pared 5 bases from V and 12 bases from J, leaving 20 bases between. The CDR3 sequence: CASSPPGLLQGQFF. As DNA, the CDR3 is TGTGCCAGCAGCCCCCCGGGACTATTACAGGGGCAGTTCTTC.

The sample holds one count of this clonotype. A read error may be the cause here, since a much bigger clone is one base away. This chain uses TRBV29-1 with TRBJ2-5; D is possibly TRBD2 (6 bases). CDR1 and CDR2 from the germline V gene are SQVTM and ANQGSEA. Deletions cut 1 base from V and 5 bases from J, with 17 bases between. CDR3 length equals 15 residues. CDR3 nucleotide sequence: TGCAGCGTTGAAGGGAGGGACTTGCAGACGGAGACCCAGTACTTC. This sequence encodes CSVEGRDLQTETQYF.

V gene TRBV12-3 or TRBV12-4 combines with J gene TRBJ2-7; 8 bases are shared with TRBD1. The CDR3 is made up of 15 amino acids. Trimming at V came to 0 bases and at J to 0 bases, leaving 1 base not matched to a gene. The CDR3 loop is CASSLAGQGSYEQYF. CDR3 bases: TGTGCCAGCAGTTTAGCAGGACAGGGCTCCTACGAGCAGTACTTC.

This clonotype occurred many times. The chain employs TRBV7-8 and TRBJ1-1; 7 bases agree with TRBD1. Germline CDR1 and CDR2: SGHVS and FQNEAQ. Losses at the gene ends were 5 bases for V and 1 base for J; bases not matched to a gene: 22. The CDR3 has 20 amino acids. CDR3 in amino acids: CASSPLILTGARRKNTEAFF. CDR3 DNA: TGTGCCAGCAGCCCACTAATACTAACAGGGGCCCGACGCAAGAACACTGAAGCTTTCTTT.

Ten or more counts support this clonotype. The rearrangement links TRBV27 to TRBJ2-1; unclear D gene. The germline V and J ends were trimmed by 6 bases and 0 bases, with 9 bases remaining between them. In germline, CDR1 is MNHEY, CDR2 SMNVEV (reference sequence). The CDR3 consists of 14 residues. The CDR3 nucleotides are TGTGCCAGCAGCCTCCAGGACTCCTACAATGAGCAGTTCTTC. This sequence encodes CASSLQDSYNEQFF.

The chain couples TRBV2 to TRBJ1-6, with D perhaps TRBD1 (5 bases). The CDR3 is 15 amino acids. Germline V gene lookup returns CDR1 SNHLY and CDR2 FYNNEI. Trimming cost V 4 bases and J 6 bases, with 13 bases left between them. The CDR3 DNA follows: TGTGCCAGCAGTGGGGGCAGGGTTAGTAATTCACCCCTCCACTTT. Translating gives CASSGGRVSNSPLHF.

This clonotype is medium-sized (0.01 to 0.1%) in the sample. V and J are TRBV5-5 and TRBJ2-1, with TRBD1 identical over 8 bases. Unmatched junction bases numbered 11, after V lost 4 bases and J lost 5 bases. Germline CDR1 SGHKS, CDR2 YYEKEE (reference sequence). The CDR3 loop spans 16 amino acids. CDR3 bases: TGTGCCAGCAGCCCGACTAGGACAGGGATCCACAATGAGCAGTTCTTC. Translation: CASSPTRTGIHNEQFF.

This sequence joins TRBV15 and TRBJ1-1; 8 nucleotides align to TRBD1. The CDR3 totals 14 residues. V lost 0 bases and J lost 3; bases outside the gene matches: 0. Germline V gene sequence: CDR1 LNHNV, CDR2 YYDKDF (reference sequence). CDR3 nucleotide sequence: TGTGCCACCAGCAGAGACAGGGGGCACACTGAAGCTTTCTTT. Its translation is CATSRDRGHTEAFF.

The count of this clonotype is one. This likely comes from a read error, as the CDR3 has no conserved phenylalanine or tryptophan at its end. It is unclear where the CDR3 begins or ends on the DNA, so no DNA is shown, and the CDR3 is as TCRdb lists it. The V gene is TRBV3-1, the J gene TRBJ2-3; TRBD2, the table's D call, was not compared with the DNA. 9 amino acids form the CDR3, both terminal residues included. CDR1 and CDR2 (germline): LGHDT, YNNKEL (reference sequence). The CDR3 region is CASSQVAFL.